The clone carrying this TCR beta chain was seen repeatedly, ten times or more. Its antigen is unidentified. Unique molecular identifiers were incorporated when the TCRbeta library was constructed. TCRdb redid the calling of the PCR reads with MiXCR, one entry per CDR3 protein. The sample has about 70,000 distinct CDR3 sequences, approximately 11% seen once. Germline V CDR1 and CDR2: KGHDR, SFDVKD. This CDR3 is 15 amino acids long. Trimming left V 3 bases short and J 0 bases short, with 8 bases between. The data belong to a study of T-cell reconstitution after alpha-beta-depleted transplantation in children. Study findings and constraints: For some patients, TCRbeta diversity was high at day 60 because of recipient T cells and thymic progenitors that survived. After transplant, at about two months, alpha-beta T cells were reportedly derived from several hundred expanded graft clones. A year post-transplant, T-cell counts and diversity derived mostly from newly produced T cells.

The chain is built from TRBV24-1 and TRBJ2-1; possibly TRBD1 for D (6 bases). Sequencing used PBMCs, obtained before TCRalphabeta/CD19-depleted stem cell transplant. This TCR came from a boy under 18 with acute myeloid leukemia, due to receive a stem cell transplant. CDR3 amino acids: CATSDVTGSYNEQFF. CDR3 sequence (DNA): TGTGCCACCAGTGATGTGACAGGCTCCTACAATGAGCAGTTCTTC.